The T cell receptor beta chain under discussion was sequenced for a study of blood T cell repertoires in COVID-19. Sequencing was performed with immunoSEQ multiplex PCR; in TCRdb, only in-frame clones are kept and a portion is missing. The data show tens of thousands of clones, with less than 90% seen just once and 15% to 20% held by the top ten. Germline V CDR1 and CDR2: MNHNS, SASEGT. This CDR3 has 17 residues. Trimming left V 4 bases short and J 6 bases short, with 24 bases between. This clonotype was obtained from an elderly woman with acute or convalescent COVID-19. The chain has TRBV6-1 and TRBJ1-1; D gene uncertain. What was sequenced was peripheral blood. The CDR3 coding sequence is TGTGCCAGCAGTGTGTCCGGACTCTTACCCCTGGGCGCTGAAGCTTTCTTT. Translating it yields CASSVSGLLPLGAEAFF.